This T cell receptor (beta chain) is from a study of shared clonotypes between healthy human individuals. The data were produced by immunoSEQ multiplex PCR, yet TCRdb's version contains in-frame clones alone and is incomplete. The table includes around 2.1 million clones, just over 90% detected once. Germline-derived CDR1 and CDR2 are MNHEY and SMNVEV (reference sequence). Trimming at V came to 6 bases and at J to 5 bases, leaving 9 bases not matched to a gene. This CDR3 spans 14 amino acids. Naive CD8 isolation took CD45RO-negative cells positively selected for CCR7 and excluded terminally differentiated effector memory CD45RA+ cells.

V is TRBV27 and J is TRBJ2-7, with 8 bases lining up with TRBD2. The source of this sequence is a man younger than 35 in good health. Some clones in this sample may be carry-over from other donors' samples. Sequencing was carried out using naive CD8+ T cells from PBMCs. The CDR3 sequence: CASRTTGGGHEQYF. The CDR3 DNA reads as TGTGCCAGCAGAACAACCGGGGGGGGCCACGAGCAGTACTTC.